The sequence of this TCR beta chain was determined in a study of T cells in Graves' hyperthyroidism and ophthalmopathy. Study-wide context: Pretreatment peripheral blood was obtained at initial diagnosis.

TCR beta CDR3 region amplification was performed from RNA transcripts. The HTBI primer set drove a first-round RT-PCR of the TCR CDR3. One entry per CDR3 protein results from TCRdb running MiXCR on the multiplex PCR reads. Of around 350,000 distinct CDR3 sequences detected, more than 14% appear once; the ten largest clones hold about 20%. Trimming cost V 0 bases and J 0 bases, with 6 bases left between them. CDR1 MGHRA and CDR2 YSYEKL come from the germline V gene. The CDR3 consists of 16 residues. This clonotype was found a few times. What was sequenced was blood. This receptor was taken from a woman in her 30s with Graves' ophthalmopathy. The V gene is TRBV4-1, the J gene TRBJ1-6, with D unclear. The CDR3 DNA reads TGCGCCAGCAGCCAAGATAAGACCTCCTATAATTCACCCCTCCACTTT. Translating gives CASSQDKTSYNSPLHF.